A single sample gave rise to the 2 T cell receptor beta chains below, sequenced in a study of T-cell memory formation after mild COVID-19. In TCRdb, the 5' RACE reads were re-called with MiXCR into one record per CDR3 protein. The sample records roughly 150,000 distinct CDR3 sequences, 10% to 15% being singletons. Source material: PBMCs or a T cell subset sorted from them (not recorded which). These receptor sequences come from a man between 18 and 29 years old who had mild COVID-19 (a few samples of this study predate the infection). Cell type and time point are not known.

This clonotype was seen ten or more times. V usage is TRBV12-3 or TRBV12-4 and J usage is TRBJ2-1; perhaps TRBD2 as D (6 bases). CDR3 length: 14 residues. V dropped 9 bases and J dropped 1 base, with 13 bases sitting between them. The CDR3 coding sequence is TGTGCCAGTGGGGGGTGGGAATCCTACAATGAGCAGTTCTTC. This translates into CASGGWESYNEQFF.

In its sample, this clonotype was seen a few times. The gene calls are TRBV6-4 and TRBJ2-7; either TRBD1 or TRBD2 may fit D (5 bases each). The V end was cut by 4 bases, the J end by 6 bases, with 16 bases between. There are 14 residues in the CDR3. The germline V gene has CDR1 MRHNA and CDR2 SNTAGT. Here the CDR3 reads CASSAGSGPFEQYF. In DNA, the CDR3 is TGTGCCAGCAGTGCAGGATCGGGACCCTTCGAGCAGTACTTC.